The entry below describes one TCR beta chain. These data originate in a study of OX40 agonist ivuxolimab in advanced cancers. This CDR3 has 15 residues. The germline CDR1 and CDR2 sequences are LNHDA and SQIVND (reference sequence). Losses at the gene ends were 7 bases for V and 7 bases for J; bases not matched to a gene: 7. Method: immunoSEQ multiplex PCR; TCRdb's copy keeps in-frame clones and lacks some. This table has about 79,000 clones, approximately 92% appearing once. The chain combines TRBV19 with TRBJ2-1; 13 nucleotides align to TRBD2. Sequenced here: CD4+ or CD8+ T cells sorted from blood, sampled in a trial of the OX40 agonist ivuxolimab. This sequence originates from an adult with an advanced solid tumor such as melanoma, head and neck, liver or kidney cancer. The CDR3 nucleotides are TGTGCCAGTACCGGCGGACTAGCGGGAGTTAATGAGCAGTTCTTC. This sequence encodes CASTGGLAGVNEQFF.